The present T cell receptor beta chain was sequenced within a study of blood T cell repertoires in COVID-19. Study overall: Sites across the United States, Italy and Spain contributed samples from acute and convalescent COVID-19.

This clone was seen once. Per the original methods: Using reference gene primer amplification, nucleated cell counts were estimated. Produced via immunoSEQ multiplex PCR; TCRdb's table is partial and in-frame only. V and J calls and clone size are those listed in that table; D and trimming were worked out from the DNA. The table shows just over 650,000 clones, with around 90% occurring only once. There are 13 residues in the CDR3. Trimming shortened V by 3 bases and J by 6 bases, and 11 bases separated the two germline ends. The rearrangement uses TRBV12-3 or TRBV12-4 and TRBJ1-2; D is perhaps TRBD1 (5 bases). The receptor comes from a woman younger than 30 with acute or convalescent COVID-19. The sequencing input was peripheral blood. The CDR3 DNA reads TGTGCCAGCAGTTTGGGAGGGGTGGATGGCTACACCTTC. It translates to CASSLGGVDGYTF.